Ten or more counts support the clone carrying this T cell receptor beta chain. Its specificity is unknown. The data originate from a study of early T cells in non-severe SARS-CoV-2 infection. For the study at large: The input, bulk RNA from unsorted whole blood, was sequenced, and chains were unpaired.

Trimming stripped 5 bases from V and 6 bases from J, with 11 bases between. This CDR3 spans 14 amino acids. Germline-derived CDR1 and CDR2 are MNHEY and SVGEGT. Overall study results and limits: Sequences matched to VDJdb favored anti-spike CD8 responses, while private and CD4 specificities were missed.

Molecules of cDNA were individually given unique molecular identifiers that were attached to them. TCRdb fed the 5' RACE reads into MiXCR, producing one record per CDR3 protein. The sample consists of about 22,000 distinct CDR3 sequences, roughly 4.5% of them appearing once. The TCR was taken from an adult who was a healthcare worker with PCR-confirmed SARS-CoV-2 infection or an uninfected control (not recorded which). This rearrangement joins TRBV6-2 or TRBV6-3 to TRBJ1-6; no clear D gene. Sequencing input: whole blood. The chain's CDR3 is CASSTEQINSPLHF. The CDR3, as DNA: TGTGCCAGCAGTACCGAACAGATTAATTCACCCCTCCACTTT.